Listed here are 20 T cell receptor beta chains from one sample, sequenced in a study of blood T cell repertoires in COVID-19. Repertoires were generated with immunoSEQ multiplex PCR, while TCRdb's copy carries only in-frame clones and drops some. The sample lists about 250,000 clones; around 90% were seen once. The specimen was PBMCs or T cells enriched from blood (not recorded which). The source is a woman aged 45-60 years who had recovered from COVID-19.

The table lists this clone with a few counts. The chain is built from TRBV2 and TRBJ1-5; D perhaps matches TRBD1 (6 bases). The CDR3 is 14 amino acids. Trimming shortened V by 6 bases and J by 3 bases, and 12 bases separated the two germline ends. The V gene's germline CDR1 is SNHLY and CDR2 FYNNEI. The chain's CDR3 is CASRDRTNNQPQHF. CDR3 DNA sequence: TGTGCCAGCAGAGACAGGACCAACAATCAGCCCCAGCATTTT.

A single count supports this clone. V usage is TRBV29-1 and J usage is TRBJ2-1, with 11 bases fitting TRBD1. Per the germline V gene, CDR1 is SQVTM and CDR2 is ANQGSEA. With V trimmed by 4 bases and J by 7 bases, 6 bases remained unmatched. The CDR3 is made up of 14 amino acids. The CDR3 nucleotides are TGCAGCGTTGCTCGGGACAGGGGGTTGAATGAGCAGTTCTTC. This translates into CSVARDRGLNEQFF.

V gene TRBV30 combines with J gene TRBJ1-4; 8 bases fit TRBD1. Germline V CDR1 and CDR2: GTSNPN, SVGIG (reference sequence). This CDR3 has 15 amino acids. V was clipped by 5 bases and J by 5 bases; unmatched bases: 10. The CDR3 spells CAWGRGTGPNEKLFF. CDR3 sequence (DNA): TGTGCCTGGGGACGTGGGACAGGACCGAATGAAAAACTGTTTTTT.

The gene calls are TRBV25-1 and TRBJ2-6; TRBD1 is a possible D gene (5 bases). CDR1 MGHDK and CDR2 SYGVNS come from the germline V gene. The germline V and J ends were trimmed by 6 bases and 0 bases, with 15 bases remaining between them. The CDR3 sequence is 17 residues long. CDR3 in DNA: TGTGCCAGCAGACCCGACAAGGGGCTCTCTGGGGCCAACGTCCTGACTTTC. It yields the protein CASRPDKGLSGANVLTF.

DNA of the CDR3: TGTGCCAGCAATGCGGGAGGGGGTTGGACTGAAGCTTTCTTT. Its translation: CASNAGGGWTEAFF. V gene TRBV6-5 combines with J gene TRBJ1-1; TRBD1 is a possible D gene (6 bases). Trimming stripped 7 bases from V and 5 bases from J, with 17 bases between. The CDR3 runs to 14 residues. Per germline, CDR1 MNHEY and CDR2 SVGAGI.

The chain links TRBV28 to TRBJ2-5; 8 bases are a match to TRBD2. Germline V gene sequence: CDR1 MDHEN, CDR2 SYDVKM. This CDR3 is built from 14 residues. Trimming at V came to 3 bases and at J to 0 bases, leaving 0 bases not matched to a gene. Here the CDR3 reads CASSFSGDQETQYF. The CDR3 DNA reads TGTGCCAGCAGTTTTAGCGGGGACCAAGAGACCCAGTACTTC. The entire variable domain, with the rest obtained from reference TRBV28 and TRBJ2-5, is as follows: DVKVTQSSRYLVKRTGEKVFLECVQDMDHENMFWYRQDPGLGLRLIYFSYDVKMKEKGDIPEGYSVSREKKERFSLILESASTNQTSMYLCASSFSGDQETQYFGPGTRLLVL.

DNA of the CDR3: TGTGCCAGCAGCCCGGACAGGGCAATCTGGCCCCAGCATTTT. Translated: CASSPDRAIWPQHF. J is TRBJ1-5 and V is TRBV3-1 (or the pseudogene TRBV3-2); 8 positions match TRBD1. The CDR3 covers 14 residues. V lost 4 bases, J lost 9 bases, and 8 bases stayed unmatched. CDR1 LGHDT and CDR2 YNNKEL come from the germline V gene (reference sequence).

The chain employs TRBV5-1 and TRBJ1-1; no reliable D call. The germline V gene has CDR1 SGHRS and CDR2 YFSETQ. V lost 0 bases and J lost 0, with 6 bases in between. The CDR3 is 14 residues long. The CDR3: CASSLGGLNTEAFF. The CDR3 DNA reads TGCGCCAGCAGCTTGGGTGGGCTGAACACTGAAGCTTTCTTT.

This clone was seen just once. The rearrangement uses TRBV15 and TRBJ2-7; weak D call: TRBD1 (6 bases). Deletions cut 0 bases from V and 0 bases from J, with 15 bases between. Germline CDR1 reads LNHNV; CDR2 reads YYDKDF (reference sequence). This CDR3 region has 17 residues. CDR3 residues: CATSRDSRDTISYEQYF. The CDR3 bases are TGTGCCACCAGCAGAGATTCTCGGGACACTATCTCCTACGAGCAGTACTTC.

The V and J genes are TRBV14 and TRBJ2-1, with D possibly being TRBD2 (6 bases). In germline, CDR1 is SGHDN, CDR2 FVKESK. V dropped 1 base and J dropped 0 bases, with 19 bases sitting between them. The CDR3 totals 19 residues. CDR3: CASSQVSLRGLGSYNEQFF. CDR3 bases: TGTGCCAGCAGCCAAGTCTCACTGCGGGGCTTGGGCTCCTACAATGAGCAGTTCTTC.

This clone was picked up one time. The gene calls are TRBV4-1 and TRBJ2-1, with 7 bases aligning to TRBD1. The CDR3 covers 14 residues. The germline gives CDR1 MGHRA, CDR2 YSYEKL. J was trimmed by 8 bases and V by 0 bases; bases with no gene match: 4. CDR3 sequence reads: CASSQETGADEQFF. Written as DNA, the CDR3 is TGCGCCAGCAGCCAAGAAACAGGGGCTGATGAGCAGTTCTTC.

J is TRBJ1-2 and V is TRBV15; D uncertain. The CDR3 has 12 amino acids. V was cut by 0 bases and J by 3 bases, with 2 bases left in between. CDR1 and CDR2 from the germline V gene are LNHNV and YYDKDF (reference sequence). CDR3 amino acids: CATSRDDYGYTF. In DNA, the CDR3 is TGTGCCACCAGCAGAGACGACTATGGCTACACCTTC.

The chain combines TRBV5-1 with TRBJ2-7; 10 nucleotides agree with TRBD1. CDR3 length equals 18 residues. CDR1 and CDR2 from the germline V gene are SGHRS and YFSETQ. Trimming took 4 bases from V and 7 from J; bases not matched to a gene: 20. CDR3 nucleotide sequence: TGCGCCAGCAGCCCCTCCGGGACAGGGGTATTAGGGTTGGTGGAGCAGTACTTC. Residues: CASSPSGTGVLGLVEQYF.

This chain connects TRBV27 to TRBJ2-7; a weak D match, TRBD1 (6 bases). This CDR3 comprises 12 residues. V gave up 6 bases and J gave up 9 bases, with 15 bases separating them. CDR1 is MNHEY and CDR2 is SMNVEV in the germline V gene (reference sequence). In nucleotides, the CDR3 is TGTGCCAGCAGCCTGACAGGCGGCGGGCAGTACTTC. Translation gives CASSLTGGGQYF.

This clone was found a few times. CDR3 coding DNA: TGTGCCAGCAGTGTCCGGGAAGCAGCCTACGAGCAGTACTTC. Its protein product is CASSVREAAYEQYF. The V gene is TRBV2, the J gene TRBJ2-7; D possibly corresponds to TRBD2 (5 bases). CDR1 and CDR2 (germline): SNHLY, FYNNEI. V gave up 4 bases and J gave up 2 bases, with 12 bases separating them. CDR3 length: 14 amino acids. The entire variable domain, with the rest obtained from reference TRBV2 and TRBJ2-7, is as follows: EPEVTQTPSHQVTQMGQEVILRCVPISNHLYFYWYRQILGQKVEFLVSFYNNEISEKSEIFDDQFSVERPDGSNFTLKIRSTKLEDSAMYFCASSVREAAYEQYFGPGTRLTVT.

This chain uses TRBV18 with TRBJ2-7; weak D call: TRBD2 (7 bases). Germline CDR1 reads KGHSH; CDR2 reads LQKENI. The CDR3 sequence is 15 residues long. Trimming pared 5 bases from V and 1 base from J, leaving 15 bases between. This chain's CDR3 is CASSTGLQGSYEQYF. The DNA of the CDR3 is TGTGCCAGCTCAACGGGACTACAGGGTTCCTACGAGCAGTACTTC.

The CDR3 region is CASSLVAGAEQFF. The CDR3, as DNA: TGCGCCAGCAGCTTGGTAGCGGGAGCTGAGCAGTTCTTC. The chain uses TRBV5-1 and TRBJ2-1, with TRBD2 matching over 9 bases. The CDR3 runs 13 residues. After removal of 0 bases from V and 9 bases from J, the junction contained 1 base not matched to a gene. Per germline, CDR1 SGHRS and CDR2 YFSETQ. The full variable domain, completed using reference TRBV5-1 and TRBJ2-1, is KAGVTQTPRYLIKTRGQQVTLSCSPISGHRSVSWYQQTPGQGLQFLFEYFSETQRNKGNFPGRFSGRQFSNSRSEMNVSTLELGDSALYLCASSLVAGAEQFFGPGTRLTVL.

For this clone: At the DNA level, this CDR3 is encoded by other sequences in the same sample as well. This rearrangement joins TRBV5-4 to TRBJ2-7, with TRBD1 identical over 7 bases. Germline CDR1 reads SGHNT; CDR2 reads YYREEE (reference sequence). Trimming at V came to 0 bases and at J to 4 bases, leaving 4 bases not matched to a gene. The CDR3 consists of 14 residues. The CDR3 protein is CASSLATGEYEQYF. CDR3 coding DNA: TGTGCCAGCAGCTTGGCCACAGGGGAGTACGAGCAGTACTTC.

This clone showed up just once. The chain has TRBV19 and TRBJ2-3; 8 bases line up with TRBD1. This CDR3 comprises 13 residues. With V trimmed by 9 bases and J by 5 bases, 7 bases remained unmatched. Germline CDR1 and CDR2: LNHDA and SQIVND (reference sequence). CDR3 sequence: CASNQGAGDTQYF. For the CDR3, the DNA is TGTGCCAGCAACCAGGGGGCGGGAGATACGCAGTATTTT.

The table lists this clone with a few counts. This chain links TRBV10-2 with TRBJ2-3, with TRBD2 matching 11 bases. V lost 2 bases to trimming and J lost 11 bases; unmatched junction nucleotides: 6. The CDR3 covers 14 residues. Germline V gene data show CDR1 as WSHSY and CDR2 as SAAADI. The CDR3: CASSEPRLAGKQYF. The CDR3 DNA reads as TGCGCCAGCAGTGAGCCTCGACTAGCGGGAAAGCAGTATTTT.